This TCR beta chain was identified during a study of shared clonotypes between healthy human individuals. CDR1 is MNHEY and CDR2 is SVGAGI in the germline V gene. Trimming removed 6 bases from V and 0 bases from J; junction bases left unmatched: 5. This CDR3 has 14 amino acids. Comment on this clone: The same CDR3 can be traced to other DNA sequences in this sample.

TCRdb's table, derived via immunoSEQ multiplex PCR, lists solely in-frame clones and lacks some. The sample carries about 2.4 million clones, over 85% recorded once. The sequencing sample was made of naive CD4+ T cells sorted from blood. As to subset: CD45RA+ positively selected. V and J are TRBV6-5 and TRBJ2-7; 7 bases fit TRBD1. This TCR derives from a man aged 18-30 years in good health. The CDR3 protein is CASRRTGSSYEQYF. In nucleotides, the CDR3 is TGTGCCAGCAGACGGACAGGATCCTCCTACGAGCAGTACTTC.